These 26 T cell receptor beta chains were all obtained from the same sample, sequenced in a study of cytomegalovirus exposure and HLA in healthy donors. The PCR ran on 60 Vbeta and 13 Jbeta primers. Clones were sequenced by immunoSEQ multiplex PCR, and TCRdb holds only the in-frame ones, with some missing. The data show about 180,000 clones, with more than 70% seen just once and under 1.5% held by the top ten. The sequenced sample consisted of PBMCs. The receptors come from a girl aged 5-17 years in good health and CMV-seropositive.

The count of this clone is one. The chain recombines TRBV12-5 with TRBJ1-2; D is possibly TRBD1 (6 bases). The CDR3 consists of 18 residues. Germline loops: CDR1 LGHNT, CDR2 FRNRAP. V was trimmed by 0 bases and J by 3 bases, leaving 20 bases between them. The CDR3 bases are TGTGCTAGTGGTTTGGTACTAGGGGGATCTTATCGTGACTATGGCTACACCTTC. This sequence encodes CASGLVLGGSYRDYGYTF.

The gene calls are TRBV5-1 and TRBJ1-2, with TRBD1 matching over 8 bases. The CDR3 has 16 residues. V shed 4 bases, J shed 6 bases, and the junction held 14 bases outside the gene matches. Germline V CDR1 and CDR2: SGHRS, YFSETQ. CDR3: CASSHHPDRAGDGYTF. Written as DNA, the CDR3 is TGCGCCAGCAGCCACCACCCGGACAGGGCTGGTGATGGCTACACCTTC.

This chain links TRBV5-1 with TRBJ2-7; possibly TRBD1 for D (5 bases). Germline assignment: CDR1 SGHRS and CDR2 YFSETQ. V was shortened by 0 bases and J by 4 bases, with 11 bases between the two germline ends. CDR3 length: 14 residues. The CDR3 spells CASSLARAPYEQYF. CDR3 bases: TGCGCCAGCAGCTTGGCCAGGGCCCCATACGAGCAGTACTTC. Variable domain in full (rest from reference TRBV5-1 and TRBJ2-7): KAGVTQTPRYLIKTRGQQVTLSCSPISGHRSVSWYQQTPGQGLQFLFEYFSETQRNKGNFPGRFSGRQFSNSRSEMNVSTLELGDSALYLCASSLARAPYEQYFGPGTRLTVT.

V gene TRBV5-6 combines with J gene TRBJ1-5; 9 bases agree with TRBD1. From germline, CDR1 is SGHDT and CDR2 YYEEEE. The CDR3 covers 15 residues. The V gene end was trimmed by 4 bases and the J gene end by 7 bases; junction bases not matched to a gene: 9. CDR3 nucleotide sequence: TGTGCCAGCAGCCCGGACAGGGGAGGAGGACAGCCCCAGCATTTT. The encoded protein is CASSPDRGGGQPQHF.

The CDR3 coding sequence is TGTGCCAGCAGAAGGGGAAACACTGAAGCTTTCTTT. Protein product: CASRRGNTEAFF. The chain recombines TRBV6-6 with TRBJ1-1; D possibly corresponds to TRBD1 (5 bases). The CDR3 is 12 amino acids. CDR1 and CDR2 from the germline V gene are MNHNY and SVGAGI (reference sequence). Deletions cut 6 bases from V and 2 bases from J, with 7 bases between.

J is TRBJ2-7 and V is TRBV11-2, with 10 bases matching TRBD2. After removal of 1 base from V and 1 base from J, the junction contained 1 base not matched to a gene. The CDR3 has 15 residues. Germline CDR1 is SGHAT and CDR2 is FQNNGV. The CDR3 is CASSLGAGGSYEQYF. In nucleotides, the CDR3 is TGTGCCAGCAGCTTAGGAGCGGGAGGGTCCTACGAGCAGTACTTC. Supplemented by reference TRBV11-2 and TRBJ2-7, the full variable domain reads EAGVAQSPRYKIIEKRQSVAFWCNPISGHATLYWYQQILGQGPKLLIQFQNNGVVDDSQLPKDRFSAERLKGVDSTLKIQPAKLEDSAVYLCASSLGAGGSYEQYFGPGTRLTVT.

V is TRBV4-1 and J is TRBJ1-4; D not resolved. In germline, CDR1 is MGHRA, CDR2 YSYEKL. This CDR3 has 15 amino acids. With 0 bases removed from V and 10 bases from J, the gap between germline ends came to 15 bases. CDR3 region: CASSQETYGFGKLFF. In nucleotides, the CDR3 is TGCGCCAGCAGCCAAGAGACATATGGCTTCGGAAAACTGTTTTTT.

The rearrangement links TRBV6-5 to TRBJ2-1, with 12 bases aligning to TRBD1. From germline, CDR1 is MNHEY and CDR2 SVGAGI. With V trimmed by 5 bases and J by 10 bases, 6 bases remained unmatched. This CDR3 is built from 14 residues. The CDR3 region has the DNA TGTGCCAGCAGTCGGGACAGGGGGCAGGGGGAGCAGTTCTTC. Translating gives CASSRDRGQGEQFF.

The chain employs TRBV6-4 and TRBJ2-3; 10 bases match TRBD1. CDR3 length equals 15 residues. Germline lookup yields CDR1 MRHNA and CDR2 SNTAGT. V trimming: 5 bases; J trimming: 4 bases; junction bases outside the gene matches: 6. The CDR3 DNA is TGTGCCAGCAGTCCGACAGGGGGCTCCTCAGATACGCAGTATTTT. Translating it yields CASSPTGGSSDTQYF.

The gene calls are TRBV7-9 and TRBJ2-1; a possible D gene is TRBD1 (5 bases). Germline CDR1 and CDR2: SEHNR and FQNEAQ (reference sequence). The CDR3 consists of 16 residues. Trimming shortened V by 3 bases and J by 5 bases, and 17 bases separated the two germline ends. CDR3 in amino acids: CASSLIPAGWDNEQFF. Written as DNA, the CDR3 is TGTGCCAGCAGCTTGATTCCCGCAGGGTGGGACAATGAGCAGTTCTTC.

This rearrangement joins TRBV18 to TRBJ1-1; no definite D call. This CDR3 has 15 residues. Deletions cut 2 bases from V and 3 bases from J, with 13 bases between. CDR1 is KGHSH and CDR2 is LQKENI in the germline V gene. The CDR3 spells CASSPYGSSDTEAFF. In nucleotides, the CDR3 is TGTGCCAGCTCACCATACGGGAGCTCGGACACTGAAGCTTTCTTT.

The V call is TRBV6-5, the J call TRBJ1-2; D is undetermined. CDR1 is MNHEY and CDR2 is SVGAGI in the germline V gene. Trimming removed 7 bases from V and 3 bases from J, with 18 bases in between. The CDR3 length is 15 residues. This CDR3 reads CASIATLTGDYGYTF. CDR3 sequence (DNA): TGTGCCAGCATTGCGACACTCACCGGGGACTATGGCTACACCTTC.

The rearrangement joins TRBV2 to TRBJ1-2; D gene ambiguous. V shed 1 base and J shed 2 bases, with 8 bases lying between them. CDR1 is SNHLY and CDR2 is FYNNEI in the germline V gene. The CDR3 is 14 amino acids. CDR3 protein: CASSEGGSNYGYTF. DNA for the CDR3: TGTGCCAGCAGTGAAGGCGGGTCAAACTATGGCTACACCTTC.

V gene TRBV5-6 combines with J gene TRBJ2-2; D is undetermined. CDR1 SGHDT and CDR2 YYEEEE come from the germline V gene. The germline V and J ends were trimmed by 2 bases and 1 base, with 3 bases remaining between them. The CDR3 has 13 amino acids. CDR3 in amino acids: CASSFLNTGELFF. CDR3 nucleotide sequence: TGTGCCAGCAGCTTCCTGAACACCGGGGAGCTGTTTTTT.

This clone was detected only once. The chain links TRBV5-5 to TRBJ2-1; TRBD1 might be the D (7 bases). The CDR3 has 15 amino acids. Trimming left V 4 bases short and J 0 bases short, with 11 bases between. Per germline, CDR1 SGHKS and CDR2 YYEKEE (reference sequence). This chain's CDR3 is CASSRRGVSYNEQFF. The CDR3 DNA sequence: TGTGCCAGCAGCCGCAGGGGGGTCTCCTACAATGAGCAGTTCTTC.

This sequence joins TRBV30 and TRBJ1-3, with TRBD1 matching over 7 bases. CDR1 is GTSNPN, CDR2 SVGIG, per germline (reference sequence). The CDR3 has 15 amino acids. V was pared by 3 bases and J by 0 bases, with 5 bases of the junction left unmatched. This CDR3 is CAWRQGLGSGNTIYF. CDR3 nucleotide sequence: TGTGCCTGGAGACAGGGGCTGGGCTCTGGAAACACCATATATTTT.

CDR3 residues: CATVEGVDYGYTF. Written as DNA, the CDR3 is TGTGCCACCGTGGAAGGGGTCGACTATGGCTACACCTTC. The chain combines TRBV10-3 with TRBJ1-2, with D tentatively TRBD1 (5 bases). The CDR3 totals 13 residues. The V gene's germline CDR1 is ENHRY and CDR2 SYGVKD. Trimming removed 10 bases from V and 3 bases from J, with 15 bases in between.

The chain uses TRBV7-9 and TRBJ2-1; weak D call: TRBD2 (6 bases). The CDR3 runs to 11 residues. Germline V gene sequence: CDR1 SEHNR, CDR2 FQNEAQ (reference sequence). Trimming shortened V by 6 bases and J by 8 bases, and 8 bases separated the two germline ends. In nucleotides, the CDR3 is TGTGCCAGCAGGACTAGGCATGAGCAGTTCTTC. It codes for CASRTRHEQFF.

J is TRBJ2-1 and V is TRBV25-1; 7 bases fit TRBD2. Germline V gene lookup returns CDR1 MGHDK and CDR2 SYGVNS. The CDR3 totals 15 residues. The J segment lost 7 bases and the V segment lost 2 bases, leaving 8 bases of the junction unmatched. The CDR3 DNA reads TGTGCCAGCAGTGAACTGGCGGGAGTCAGTAATGAGCAGTTCTTC. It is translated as CASSELAGVSNEQFF.

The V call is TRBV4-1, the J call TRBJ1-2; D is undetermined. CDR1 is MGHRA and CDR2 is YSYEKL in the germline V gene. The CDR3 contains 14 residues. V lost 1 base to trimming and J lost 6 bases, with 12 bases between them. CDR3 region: CASSQVLLFNGYTF. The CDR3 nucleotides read TGCGCCAGCAGCCAAGTACTACTCTTTAATGGCTACACCTTC.

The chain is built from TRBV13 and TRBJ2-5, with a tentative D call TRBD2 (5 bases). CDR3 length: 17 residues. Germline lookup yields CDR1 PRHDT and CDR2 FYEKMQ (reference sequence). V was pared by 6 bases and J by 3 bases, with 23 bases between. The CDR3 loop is CASSLSAMQAGKETQYF. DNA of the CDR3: TGTGCCAGCAGTTTATCAGCTATGCAGGCGGGTAAAGAGACCCAGTACTTC.

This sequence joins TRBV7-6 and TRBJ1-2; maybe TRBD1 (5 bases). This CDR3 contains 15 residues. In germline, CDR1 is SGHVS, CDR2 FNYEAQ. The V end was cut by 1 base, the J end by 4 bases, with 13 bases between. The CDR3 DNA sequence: TGTGCCAGCAGCTTAGAAGCCGGGACTACCTATGGCTACACCTTC. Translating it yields CASSLEAGTTYGYTF.

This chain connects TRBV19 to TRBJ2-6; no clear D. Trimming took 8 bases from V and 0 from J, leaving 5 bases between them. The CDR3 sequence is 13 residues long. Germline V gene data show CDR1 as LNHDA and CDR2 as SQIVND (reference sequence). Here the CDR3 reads CASGGSGANVLTF. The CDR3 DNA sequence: TGTGCCAGTGGCGGCTCTGGGGCCAACGTCCTGACTTTC. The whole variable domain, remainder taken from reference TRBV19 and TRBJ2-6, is DGGITQSPKYLFRKEGQNVTLSCEQNLNHDAMYWYRQDPGQGLRLIYYSQIVNDFQKGDIAEGYSVSREKKESFPLTVTSAQKNPTAFYLCASGGSGANVLTFGAGSRLTVL.

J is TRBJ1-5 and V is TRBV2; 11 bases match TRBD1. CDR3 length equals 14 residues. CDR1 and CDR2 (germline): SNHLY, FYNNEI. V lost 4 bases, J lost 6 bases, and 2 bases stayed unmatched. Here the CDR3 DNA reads TGTGCCAGCAGTGGGACAGGGGGCCTTCAGCCCCAGCATTTT. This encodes CASSGTGGLQPQHF.

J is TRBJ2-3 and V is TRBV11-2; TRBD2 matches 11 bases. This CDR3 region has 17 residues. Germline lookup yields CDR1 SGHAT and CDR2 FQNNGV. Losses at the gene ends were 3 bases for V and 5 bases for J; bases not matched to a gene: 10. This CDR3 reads CASSLGVVAGGVDTQYF. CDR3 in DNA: TGTGCCAGCAGCTTGGGCGTTGTAGCGGGAGGGGTAGATACGCAGTATTTT.

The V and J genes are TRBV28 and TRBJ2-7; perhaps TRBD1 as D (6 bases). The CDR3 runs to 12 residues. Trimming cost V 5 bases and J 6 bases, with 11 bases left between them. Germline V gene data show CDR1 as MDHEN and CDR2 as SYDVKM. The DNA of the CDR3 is TGTGCCAGCAGTCTCCGACAGGCCGAGCAGTACTTC. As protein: CASSLRQAEQYF.